A single sample is the source of the 30 T cell receptor beta chains below, sequenced in a study of CD4+ T cells in melanoma. Method: immunoSEQ multiplex PCR; TCRdb's copy keeps in-frame clones and lacks some. Counted here are roughly 110,000 clones, around 93% occurring once; the ten biggest clones make up about 3.5%. The material sequenced was peripheral blood. The receptors originated from a human donor with melanoma.

With respect to this clone: The same CDR3 can be traced to other DNA sequences in this sample. This chain links TRBV7-2 with TRBJ1-5; possibly TRBD1 for D (5 bases). Per the germline V gene, CDR1 is SGHTA and CDR2 is FQGNSA. V was trimmed by 4 bases and J by 7 bases, leaving 14 bases between them. CDR3 length: 14 residues. The CDR3 is CASSSGAWGQPQHF. As DNA, the CDR3 is TGTGCCAGCAGCTCGGGAGCTTGGGGGCAGCCCCAGCATTTT.

This chain connects TRBV5-1 to TRBJ2-7; D is unresolved. This CDR3 comprises 14 residues. Germline loops: CDR1 SGHRS, CDR2 YFSETQ. V lost 0 bases, J lost 0 bases, and 7 bases lay in between. The DNA for the CDR3 is TGCGCCAGCAGCTTGGGCCGGGTCTCCTACGAGCAGTACTTC. It yields the protein CASSLGRVSYEQYF.

The chain carries TRBV28 and TRBJ2-5; 13 bases align to TRBD2. The CDR3 consists of 15 residues. Germline CDR1 MDHEN, CDR2 SYDVKM. J gave up 5 bases and V 7 bases, and 7 bases lay outside the gene matches. The CDR3 sequence is CASNSLAGGPETQYF. CDR3 bases: TGTGCCAGCAACTCACTAGCGGGAGGGCCGGAGACCCAGTACTTC.

This chain links TRBV29-1 with TRBJ1-2, with D tentatively TRBD1 (5 bases). Germline lookup yields CDR1 SQVTM and CDR2 ANQGSEA. This CDR3 is 11 amino acids long. V lost 7 bases, J lost 6 bases, and 12 bases lay in between. In DNA form, the CDR3 reads TGCAGCGCAGGGACGAACGATGGCTACACCTTC. This sequence encodes CSAGTNDGYTF.

This clone was observed a few times. This chain joins TRBV19 and TRBJ2-7; D gene unclear. This CDR3 is 14 amino acids long. The V and J ends lost 3 bases and 3 bases respectively, with 12 bases between them. The germline V gene has CDR1 LNHDA and CDR2 SQIVND (reference sequence). CDR3 sequence (DNA): TGTGCCAGTAGTATGGCCGGATTTCTCTACGAGCAGTACTTC. This translates into CASSMAGFLYEQYF.

The genes are TRBV19 and TRBJ2-2; D not certain. CDR3 length equals 10 residues. V lost 10 bases, J lost 6 bases, and 6 bases lay in between. Germline V lookup: CDR1 LNHDA, CDR2 SQIVND (reference sequence). The CDR3 loop is CATFSGELFF. CDR3 in DNA: TGTGCCACTTTTTCCGGGGAGCTGTTTTTT.

The chain joins TRBV19 to TRBJ2-7, with TRBD2 identical over 7 bases. Germline CDR1 reads LNHDA; CDR2 reads SQIVND (reference sequence). Germline trimming cut 1 base from V and 0 bases from J; bases unmatched to any gene: 3. The CDR3 covers 15 residues. CDR3 loop: CASSIGLASSYEQYF. In nucleotides, the CDR3 is TGTGCCAGTAGTATAGGACTAGCAAGCTCCTACGAGCAGTACTTC.

This sequence joins TRBV14 and TRBJ1-2, with no clear D. The CDR3 has 13 residues. The germline V gene has CDR1 SGHDN and CDR2 FVKESK. The V gene lost 2 bases and the J gene lost 8 bases, with 12 bases spanning the gap. CDR3: CASSQLLFGGYTF. The CDR3 region has the DNA TGTGCCAGCAGCCAATTACTCTTTGGCGGCTACACCTTC.

This chain connects TRBV4-1 to TRBJ2-7; 9 bases agree with TRBD2. Losses at the gene ends were 0 bases for V and 3 bases for J; bases not matched to a gene: 6. This CDR3 is 16 amino acids long. Germline loops: CDR1 MGHRA, CDR2 YSYEKL. The CDR3 nucleotides are TGCGCCAGCAGCCAAGAAATGACTAGCGGAATCTACGAGCAGTACTTC. Its protein is CASSQEMTSGIYEQYF.

This clone appeared once. The chain joins TRBV4-3 to TRBJ2-1; D unresolved. The germline V and J ends were trimmed by 0 bases and 4 bases, with 13 bases remaining between them. Looked up from germline, CDR1 is LGHNA and CDR2 is YSLEER. The length of the CDR3 is 16 residues. The CDR3, as DNA: TGCGCCAGCAGCCAAGATTGGTCTAGTAGGTACAATGAGCAGTTCTTC. Residues: CASSQDWSSRYNEQFF.

The chain carries TRBV6-1 and TRBJ1-5; D uncertain. The CDR3 consists of 13 residues. Trimming left V 3 bases short and J 1 base short, with 4 bases between. The V gene's germline CDR1 is MNHNS and CDR2 SASEGT. The CDR3 sequence: CASSEASNQPQHF. The CDR3 DNA is TGTGCCAGCAGTGAGGCCAGCAATCAGCCCCAGCATTTT.

The CDR3, as DNA: TGCGCCAGCAGCTTGGAATTTCGCGAGCAGTACTTC. Translated, it gives CASSLEFREQYF. The rearrangement joins TRBV5-1 to TRBJ2-7; D gene uncertain. CDR1 is SGHRS, CDR2 YFSETQ, per germline. Trimming removed 0 bases from V and 6 bases from J, with 7 bases in between. The CDR3 has 12 amino acids.

The chain has TRBV10-3 and TRBJ2-5; no definite D call. Germline CDR1 and CDR2: ENHRY and SYGVKD. V dropped 7 bases and J dropped 5 bases, with 8 bases sitting between them. This CDR3 comprises 11 residues. The CDR3 DNA reads as TGTGCCATCATGCTTATGGAGACCCAGTACTTC. Translation gives CAIMLMETQYF.

This chain uses TRBV6-1 with TRBJ1-5; no clear D gene. The CDR3 loop spans 13 amino acids. The V end lost 3 bases, the J end lost 1 base, and 4 bases lay between the germline ends. The germline CDR1 and CDR2 sequences are MNHNS and SASEGT. The CDR3 here is CASSEVSNQPQHF. The CDR3, as DNA: TGTGCCAGCAGTGAGGTGAGCAATCAGCCCCAGCATTTT.

V usage is TRBV5-1 and J usage is TRBJ2-5; weak D call: TRBD2 (5 bases). V lost 2 bases to trimming and J lost 7 bases, with 15 bases between them. This CDR3 is built from 14 residues. Germline V gene sequence: CDR1 SGHRS, CDR2 YFSETQ. CDR3 bases: TGCGCCAGCAGCTTCGGGTCAGAAGGAGGGACCCAGTACTTC. It encodes CASSFGSEGGTQYF.

The V call is TRBV14, the J call TRBJ2-7; no clear D. V was shortened by 6 bases and J by 6 bases, with 12 bases between the two germline ends. This CDR3 comprises 12 residues. Looked up from germline, CDR1 is SGHDN and CDR2 is FVKESK. CDR3 sequence reads: CASSPQSLEQYF. CDR3 in DNA: TGTGCCAGCAGTCCTCAAAGTCTCGAGCAGTACTTC.

This sequence joins TRBV7-9 and TRBJ2-1; D tentatively fits TRBD1 or TRBD2 (6 bases each). V lost 5 bases, J lost 5 bases, and 19 bases lay in between. CDR1 SEHNR and CDR2 FQNEAQ come from the germline V gene (reference sequence). The CDR3 is 16 residues long. Here the CDR3 DNA reads TGTGCCAGCAGCCTCAGGGGCGGGACGATCGACAATGAGCAGTTCTTC. Translation: CASSLRGGTIDNEQFF.

V gene TRBV18 combines with J gene TRBJ2-3; 12 bases map to TRBD1. V gave up 6 bases and J gave up 6 bases; unmatched junction bases: 7. Germline CDR1 and CDR2: KGHSH and LQKENI. CDR3 length: 15 amino acids. The DNA for the CDR3 is TGTGCCAGCTCTGGGGACAGGGGGCAGTCGGATACGCAGTATTTT. Translated, it gives CASSGDRGQSDTQYF. The full variable domain, its missing parts supplied by reference TRBV18 and TRBJ2-3, is NAGVMQNPRHLVRRRGQEARLRCSPMKGHSHVYWYRQLPEEGLKFMVYLQKENIIDESGMPKERFSAEFPKEGPSILRIQQVVRGDSAAYFCASSGDRGQSDTQYFGPGTRLTVL.

The chain employs TRBV5-4 and TRBJ1-3, with TRBD1 as a possible D gene (6 bases). Trimming stripped 0 bases from V and 3 bases from J, with 7 bases between. CDR1 is SGHNT, CDR2 YYREEE, per germline (reference sequence). CDR3 length: 14 residues. The CDR3 is CASSLGQDGNTIYF. CDR3 DNA: TGTGCCAGCAGCTTGGGACAGGATGGAAACACCATATATTTT. Full variable domain (missing parts from reference TRBV5-4 and TRBJ1-3): ETGVTQSPTHLIKTRGQQVTLRCSSQSGHNTVSWYQQALGQGPQFIFQYYREEENGRGNFPPRFSGLQFPNYSSELNVNALELDDSALYLCASSLGQDGNTIYFGEGSWLTVV.

This clone was observed once. The CDR3 region is CASSSPQTGELFF. The CDR3 DNA sequence: TGTGCCAGCAGCTCCCCCCAAACCGGGGAGCTGTTTTTT. The V gene is TRBV7-3, the J gene TRBJ2-2; D is undetermined. The germline gives CDR1 SGHTA, CDR2 FQGTGA. CDR3 length: 13 amino acids. V lost 4 bases, J lost 5 bases, and 8 bases lay in between.

The count of this clone is one. The V and J genes are TRBV11-3 and TRBJ1-1, with D unresolved. Germline V CDR1 and CDR2: SGHNT, YENEEA. V dropped 5 bases and J dropped 6 bases, with 16 bases sitting between them. The CDR3 is 14 amino acids. The CDR3 region is CASSPRGVGAEAFF. The CDR3, as DNA: TGTGCCAGCAGCCCACGCGGGGTAGGCGCTGAAGCTTTCTTT.

The CDR3 here is CASSLELAGGETQYF. In DNA, the CDR3 is TGCGCCAGCAGCTTGGAACTAGCGGGGGGGGAGACCCAGTACTTC. The chain couples TRBV5-1 to TRBJ2-5; the match to TRBD2 covers 13 bases. The CDR3 consists of 15 residues. With V trimmed by 0 bases and J by 5 bases, 1 base remained unmatched. Per the germline V gene, CDR1 is SGHRS and CDR2 is YFSETQ.

This sequence joins TRBV10-3 and TRBJ2-4, with no clear D. Germline values: CDR1 ENHRY, CDR2 SYGVKD. Trimming took off 0 bases at V and 10 bases at J, with 10 bases between the two ends. CDR3 size: 13 residues. The CDR3 loop is CAISESGLGIQYF. CDR3 in DNA: TGTGCCATCAGTGAGTCGGGCCTAGGAATTCAGTACTTC.

The sample holds one count of this clone. The chain links TRBV11-2 to TRBJ2-5, with D tentatively TRBD2 (6 bases). The CDR3 has 15 amino acids. Per the germline V gene, CDR1 is SGHAT and CDR2 is FQNNGV. Trimming took off 0 bases at V and 3 bases at J, with 11 bases between the two ends. The CDR3 DNA reads TGTGCCAGCAGCTTAGATGGGGGGTTGGAAGAGACCCAGTACTTC. Amino acids: CASSLDGGLEETQYF.

The rearrangement uses TRBV19 and TRBJ1-5, with D perhaps TRBD1 (5 bases). Trimming pared 5 bases from V and 1 base from J, leaving 12 bases between. The V gene's germline CDR1 is LNHDA and CDR2 SQIVND (reference sequence). The length of the CDR3 is 15 residues. The CDR3 DNA reads as TGTGCCAGTAGTTTCAGGGTAGGGAGCAATCAGCCCCAGCATTTT. Amino acid sequence: CASSFRVGSNQPQHF.

The chain employs TRBV4-2 and TRBJ1-3; D remains ambiguous. Germline V CDR1 and CDR2: LGHNA, YNFKEQ. The CDR3 extends over 17 amino acids. V gave up 0 bases and J gave up 3 bases, with 15 bases separating them. Here the CDR3 reads CASSQDLRQLLGNTIYF. The CDR3 nucleotides are TGTGCCAGCAGCCAAGATCTTCGGCAGCTTCTTGGAAACACCATATATTTT.

This chain links TRBV2 with TRBJ2-1; the match to TRBD2 covers 13 bases. With 7 bases clipped from V and 13 bases from J, the junction kept 7 bases outside the gene matches. Looked up from germline, CDR1 is SNHLY and CDR2 is FYNNEI. The CDR3 is 13 residues long. This CDR3 reads CASTQTSGGHQFF. The CDR3 DNA follows: TGTGCCAGCACTCAGACTAGCGGGGGGCACCAGTTCTTC.

V usage is TRBV28 and J usage is TRBJ2-7, with 7 bases that match TRBD2. The V segment lost 4 bases and the J segment 2 bases; nucleotides outside the gene matches: 8. Germline V lookup: CDR1 MDHEN, CDR2 SYDVKM. The CDR3 covers 15 residues. This CDR3 reads CASSSGLADTYEQYF. For the CDR3, the DNA is TGTGCCAGCAGTTCAGGGCTAGCGGATACCTACGAGCAGTACTTC.

This chain uses TRBV7-3 with TRBJ1-6, with 11 bases matching TRBD1. V trimming: 4 bases; J trimming: 10 bases; junction bases outside the gene matches: 3. Germline V gives CDR1 SGHTA, CDR2 FQGTGA. The length of the CDR3 is 14 residues. In nucleotides, the CDR3 is TGTGCCAGCAGCTCGGGACAGGGGGGATCACCCCTCCACTTT. It translates to CASSSGQGGSPLHF.

The chain is built from TRBV5-5 and TRBJ2-7; weak D call: TRBD2 (6 bases). Trimming removed 1 base at V and 4 bases at J, with 12 bases between. CDR1 is SGHKS, CDR2 YYEKEE, per germline (reference sequence). This CDR3 is 14 amino acids long. The CDR3 bases are TGTGCCAGCAGCTTGTGGGGGGTAGCTTACGAGCAGTACTTC. This codes for CASSLWGVAYEQYF. Supplemented by reference TRBV5-5 and TRBJ2-7, the full variable domain reads DAGVTQSPTHLIKTRGQQVTLRCSPISGHKSVSWYQQVLGQGPQFIFQYYEKEERGRGNFPDRFSARQFPNYSSELNVNALLLGDSALYLCASSLWGVAYEQYFGPGTRLTVT.